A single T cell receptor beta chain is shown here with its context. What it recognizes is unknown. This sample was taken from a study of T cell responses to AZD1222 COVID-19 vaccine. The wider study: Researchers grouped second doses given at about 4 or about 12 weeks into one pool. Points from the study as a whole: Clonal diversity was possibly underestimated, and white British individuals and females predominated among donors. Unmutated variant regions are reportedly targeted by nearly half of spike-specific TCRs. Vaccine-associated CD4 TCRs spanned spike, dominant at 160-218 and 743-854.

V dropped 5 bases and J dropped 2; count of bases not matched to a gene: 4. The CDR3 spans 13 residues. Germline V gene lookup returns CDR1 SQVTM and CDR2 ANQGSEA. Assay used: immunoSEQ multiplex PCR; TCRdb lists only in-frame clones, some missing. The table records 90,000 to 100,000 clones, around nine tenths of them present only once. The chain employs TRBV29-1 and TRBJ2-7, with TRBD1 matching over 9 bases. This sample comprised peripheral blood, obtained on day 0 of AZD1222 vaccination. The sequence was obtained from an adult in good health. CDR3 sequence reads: CSVWDREPYEQYF. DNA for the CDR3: TGCAGCGTTTGGGACAGGGAACCCTACGAGCAGTACTTC.